The T cell receptor (beta chain) described here comes from a study of human T cells and chemical hapten exposure listed by TCRdb under 2021. About the investigation overall: Libraries were pooled for sequencing, and variation in per-sample TCR yields was attributed mainly to small differences in library volumes within the pool. The study tracked peripheral blood TCR repertoire changes in vivo during primary and secondary sensitization to the hapten diphenylcyclopropenone (DPC) in alopecia patients. Both TCR alpha and TCR beta chains were sequenced from each blood RNA sample.

Libraries came from 5' RACE. Sequenced on an Illumina MiSeq. During library preparation, unique molecular identifiers were attached to individual cDNA molecules so that TCRs could be counted quantitatively and reproducibly. Per the original workflow: The median number of TCRs per sample was approximately 93,000, ranging from about 20,000 to 700,000. V, J and CDR3 annotation of the TCR reads was carried out using the Decombinator software suite. To make PS versus PT1 abundance plots, every sample was subsampled to the same number of TCRs (28,000). TCRs were defined as expanded if absent before sensitization and observed at least eight times at the 2-week time point. Using fastp at Q25 and MiXCR, TCRdb reprocessed the public reads and kept productive beta chains. Each entry is one CDR3 protein sequence, shown with its most common DNA and genes. TCRdb assigned the V and J calls; the authors' analysis was not used. Across this sample there are about 80,000 distinct CDR3 sequences, with roughly 8.4% seen only once. 2% to 2.5% of the sample lies in the top ten.

This clonotype came up many times. The antigen it recognizes is unknown. Per-base quality was not reported, and no clone a single base away is much larger than it. The full study reports these points: Repeated subsampling changed both the strength of the expansion versus patch-test correlation and the threshold at which that correlation became significant. No change with DPC sensitization was found in the number of TCRs above 1 in 1000 frequency, and no evidence of global repertoire structure alterations was found.

Total RNA was extracted from unfractionated whole blood that had been collected in Tempus Blood RNA tubes. Roughly 5 healthy volunteers were used as TCR sequencing controls and were bled at day 0, 2 weeks and 6 weeks. The TCR sequence derives from a male donor in good health.

The nucleotides are TGTGCCAGCAGAGTAAGCGGGAGGGCCCTCAATGAGCAGTTCTTC. It specifies CASRVSGRALNEQFF. The sequence joins TRBV12-3 or TRBV12-4 to TRBJ2-1; TRBD2 fits 10 bases in the junction. Unmatched junction bases come to 8, with V trimmed by 6 bases and J by 6 bases. The CDR3 runs 15 residues from the cysteine to the phenylalanine. CDR3 DNA only is kept here, 45 bases in frame from base 1.